This TCR beta chain was obtained from a study of T cells in Graves' hyperthyroidism and ophthalmopathy (dated by TCRdb to the late 2010s). About the full investigation: Peripheral blood samples were taken at initial diagnosis, before any treatment was given. To identify distinguishing TCR V-J signatures, a discovery cohort of 100 patients was used, comprising some 43 with Graves' ophthalmopathy and about 59 with stable Graves' hyperthyroidism. Prospective prediction of ophthalmopathy was tested in an independent validation cohort of some 19 hyperthyroidism patients and 15 to 17 patients who later progressed to ophthalmopathy. The roughly 90 discovery patients were divided at random into training and test sets in a 7:3 ratio. In addition, the study compared T-cell repertoires in thyroid tissue and in blood from a handful of Graves' hyperthyroidism patients. Following sampling, methimazole starting at 30 mg daily was given to hyperthyroidism patients, and high-dose intravenous methylprednisolone was given to ophthalmopathy patients. The paper describes TCR Vbeta CDR3 sequencing of around 140 peripheral blood samples, made up of approximately 40 ophthalmopathy patients, around 78 hyperthyroidism patients and approximately 17 progressor patients.

The investigation overall reported the following: Most expanded thyroid clonotypes (frequency above 0.001) were also found in blood, which suggests that blood repertoires may mirror thyroid immune responses. A model built on a 13 V-J signature distinguished ophthalmopathy from stable hyperthyroidism, reaching 87.88% sensitivity and under 84% specificity in cross-validation and 80%/75% in testing. During validation, the model predicted progression to ophthalmopathy a median of approximately six months ahead of onset, with approximately 70% sensitivity and almost 75% specificity. No statistical method was used to fix the sample size in advance, and group allocation was not hidden from the investigators.

The CDR3 starts with the cysteine, ends with the phenylalanine, and has 16 residues. Only the CDR3 region is kept as DNA, spanning 48 bases read in frame from base 1. CDR1 is given as DFQATT and CDR2 as SNEGSKA, both from the germline V gene (reference sequence). V sheds 5 bases and J sheds 1 base, leaving 21 bases between their ends. Graves' hyperthyroidism was defined as stable when no progression to ophthalmopathy occurred over 18 months of follow-up. Hyperthyroidism patients were aged 18 to 65 years and newly diagnosed, with disease duration of less than 2 months. Exclusion was applied to patients with uncontrolled infections, other autoimmune diseases, pregnancy or lactation. Diagnoses were based on clinical symptoms, serum thyroxine and TRAb, thyroid ultrasound and orbital computed tomography. PBMCs were separated from roughly 10 ml of fresh peripheral blood using Ficoll-Paque density gradient centrifugation. Trizol reagent was used to extract total RNA, and RNA quality was then checked on an Agilent 2100 Bioanalyzer.

The TCR beta CDR3 regions were amplified from RNA transcripts. The TCR CDR3 was subjected to a first round of RT-PCR using the HTBI primer set and the Qiagen OneStep RT-PCR kit. The libraries were constructed in a second round of multiplex PCR and then size-selected and purified. The libraries were sequenced on an Illumina HiSeq2000 using paired-end 100 bp reads. On the authors' methods: SOAPnuke was used to process the raw data, throwing out any read that contained adapters or uncalled bases, had a mean Phred below 15, or lacked an exact constant-primer or identifier match. COPE v1.2.5 was used to merge high-quality paired reads, and clonotypes were defined as unique nucleotide sequences. MiTCR v1.1 was used to align the clonotypes against IMGT TRBV, TRBD and TRBJ reference segments. The analysis was restricted to V-J combinations with a frequency above 0.0001, which together covered just over 99% of the repertoires. A TCS score was defined as the ratio between F50 (clonal expansion) and ExV (chaos), using BLOSUM62-based TCRdist between CDR3 peptides within each V-J. Welch's t-statistics and random forest reduced 500 to 550 V-J features to fewer than 15, which were used in a naive Bayes classifier (R e1071). In-frame beta chains were kept once TCRdb had trimmed the public reads at Q25 with fastp and called clones with MiXCR. Each record represents a unique CDR3 protein, reported with the most common genes and DNA among its rows. V and J calls and clone size were set by TCRdb, not the authors. The sample table contains about 340,000 distinct CDR3 sequences; only one count was recorded for roughly 23% of them. The ten largest clones take up around 50% of the sample.

This clonotype has ten or more counts. Its binding antigen is unknown. Base-call qualities are not available, and no considerably larger clone is one nucleotide away. The source is a woman aged 45-65 years with Graves' hyperthyroidism. The chain was built from TRBV20-1 and TRBJ2-7; the D gene is perhaps TRBD1, on 8 matching bases. The sample consisted of blood. The CDR3 has the sequence CSAPPASGTGSYEQYF. The nucleotides read TGCAGTGCTCCACCCGCGAGCGGGACAGGTTCCTACGAGCAGTACTTC.